The sequence of this T cell receptor beta chain was determined in a study of cytomegalovirus exposure and HLA in healthy donors. Notes on the study in general: TCR beta V- and J-gene trimming, according to a later analysis, was linked to a missense DCLRE1C variant. Presence/absence analysis assumed near-uniform sequencing depth across donors. As a later analysis revealed, most CMV-associated TCR beta chains appeared HLA-restricted.

The PCR employed 60 Vbeta primers together with 13 Jbeta primers. TCRdb keeps only in-frame clones here, not all; method: immunoSEQ multiplex PCR. The sample lists tens of thousands of clones, 78% seen once, with around 2.3% in the top ten. V trimming: 6 bases; J trimming: 6 bases; junction bases outside the gene matches: 2. The CDR3 is 12 amino acids. Germline loops: CDR1 MNHNY, CDR2 SVGAGI (reference sequence). With regard to this clone: Its matching antigen is unknown.

The gene calls are TRBV6-6 and TRBJ2-1, with 7 bases matching TRBD2. This clonotype was sampled from a male donor in good health and CMV-seropositive. Sequences were obtained from PBMCs. The CDR3 nucleotides read TGTGCCAGCAGCACTAGCGTCAATGAGCAGTTCTTC. Translation: CASSTSVNEQFF.